Each of the 14 T cell receptor beta chains below was sequenced from the same sample in a study of shared clonotypes between healthy human individuals. Data came from immunoSEQ multiplex PCR; TCRdb stores just in-frame clones and leaves some out. The data show around 1.4 million clones, around 98.5% seen once. Sequencing was carried out using naive CD4+ T cells sorted from blood. Subset reported: CD45RA+ positively selected. All receptors derive from a man aged 30 to 39 in good health.

As DNA, the CDR3 is TGTGCCAGCAGCCTCAGGGGGGCGGACGAGCAGTACTTC. Amino acids: CASSLRGADEQYF. The V and J genes are TRBV13 and TRBJ2-7; TRBD1 might be the D (7 bases). V was shortened by 5 bases and J by 5 bases, with 13 bases between the two germline ends. The CDR3 consists of 13 residues. Germline V lookup: CDR1 PRHDT, CDR2 FYEKMQ (reference sequence). Variable domain in full (rest from reference TRBV13 and TRBJ2-7): AAGVIQSPRHLIKEKRETATLKCYPIPRHDTVYWYQQGPGQDPQFLISFYEKMQSDKGSIPDRFSAQQFSDYHSELNMSSLELGDSALYFCASSLRGADEQYFGPGTRLTVT.

V usage is TRBV4-3 and J usage is TRBJ2-5, with 9 bases that match TRBD2. J was trimmed by 3 bases and V by 4 bases; bases with no gene match: 9. The CDR3 totals 16 residues. The germline CDR1 and CDR2 sequences are LGHNA and YSLEER. The CDR3 is CASSLNPSGMKETQYF. The CDR3 DNA is TGCGCCAGCAGCCTCAATCCTAGCGGGATGAAAGAGACCCAGTACTTC.

With respect to this clone: The same CDR3 also results from other DNA sequences found in this sample. The rearrangement links TRBV19 to TRBJ2-2; D possibly matches TRBD1 or TRBD2 (5 bases each). Deletions cut 5 bases from V and 0 bases from J, with 7 bases between. CDR1 and CDR2 from the germline V gene are LNHDA and SQIVND (reference sequence). This CDR3 comprises 14 residues. The CDR3 nucleotides are TGTGCCAGTAGTGGGACGGCGAACACCGGGGAGCTGTTTTTT. This gives the protein CASSGTANTGELFF.

The rearrangement joins TRBV19 to TRBJ2-5; 13 positions match TRBD2. CDR3 length: 14 residues. From germline, CDR1 is LNHDA and CDR2 SQIVND (reference sequence). V shed 7 bases, J shed 5 bases, and the junction held 4 bases outside the gene matches. CDR3 protein: CASKKLAGGETQYF. DNA for the CDR3: TGTGCCAGTAAGAAACTAGCGGGAGGGGAGACCCAGTACTTC.

V usage is TRBV7-3 and J usage is TRBJ2-1; TRBD2 agrees at 11 bases. V was pared by 5 bases and J by 4 bases, with 7 bases of the junction left unmatched. This CDR3 has 16 amino acids. CDR1 is SGHTA and CDR2 is FQGTGA in the germline V gene. Here the CDR3 DNA reads TGTGCCAGCAGCCCTAGACTAGCGGGAAGTTACAATGAGCAGTTCTTC. It translates to CASSPRLAGSYNEQFF. Variable domain in full (rest from reference TRBV7-3 and TRBJ2-1): GAGVSQTPSNKVTEKGKYVELRCDPISGHTALYWYRQSLGQGPEFLIYFQGTGAADDSGLPNDRFFAVRPEGSVSTLKIQRTERGDSAVYLCASSPRLAGSYNEQFFGPGTRLTVL.

Comments on this clone: The same CDR3 is also encoded by other DNA sequences in this sample. This sequence joins TRBV28 and TRBJ1-1; 8 bases are a match to TRBD1. Germline CDR1 reads MDHEN; CDR2 reads SYDVKM. V shed 3 bases, J shed 5 bases, and the junction held 5 bases outside the gene matches. The CDR3 loop spans 14 amino acids. The chain's CDR3 is CASSLDRVRTEAFF. The CDR3, as DNA: TGTGCCAGCAGTTTGGACAGGGTAAGGACTGAAGCTTTCTTT.

This chain links TRBV4-1 with TRBJ1-3; no definite D call. Germline CDR1 and CDR2: MGHRA and YSYEKL. Between the trimmed V and J ends, which lost 0 bases and 2 bases, there was a span of 8 bases. The CDR3 covers 15 residues. This chain's CDR3 is CASSQDRATGNTIYF. Written as DNA, the CDR3 is TGCGCCAGCAGCCAAGATCGGGCAACTGGAAACACCATATATTTT.

This chain links TRBV10-3 with TRBJ2-1; 8 bases line up with TRBD1. The CDR3 contains 16 residues. V dropped 3 bases and J dropped 3; count of bases not matched to a gene: 7. Per germline, CDR1 ENHRY and CDR2 SYGVKD. CDR3 region: CAISEPVGQGYNEQFF. CDR3 in DNA: TGTGCCATCAGTGAACCTGTCGGACAGGGCTACAATGAGCAGTTCTTC.

The table lists this clone with a count of one. The chain recombines TRBV5-1 with TRBJ2-2, with D perhaps TRBD1 (6 bases). The germline V and J ends were trimmed by 4 bases and 1 base, with 17 bases remaining between them. CDR1 is SGHRS, CDR2 YFSETQ, per germline. The CDR3 has 17 amino acids. CDR3 loop: CASSPGWTELNTGELFF. DNA for the CDR3: TGCGCCAGCAGCCCTGGCTGGACAGAATTGAACACCGGGGAGCTGTTTTTT.

This rearrangement joins TRBV27 to TRBJ2-7; no definite D call. CDR3 size: 14 residues. Germline assignment: CDR1 MNHEY and CDR2 SMNVEV (reference sequence). Trimming took off 5 bases at V and 4 bases at J, with 15 bases between the two ends. The CDR3 reads CASSMRPGHYEQYF. CDR3 nucleotide sequence: TGTGCCAGCAGTATGCGGCCGGGCCATTACGAGCAGTACTTC.

In its sample, this clone was seen once. The chain links TRBV6-4 to TRBJ1-5; 11 bases line up with TRBD1. Germline loops: CDR1 MRHNA, CDR2 SNTAGT. With V trimmed by 3 bases and J by 6 bases, 4 bases remained unmatched. CDR3 length equals 15 residues. Here the CDR3 reads CASSERTGGGQPQHF. The CDR3 DNA sequence: TGTGCCAGCAGTGAGAGGACAGGGGGCGGTCAGCCCCAGCATTTT.

CDR3 residues: CASSLGRDTDTQYF. CDR3 DNA sequence: TGCGCCAGCAGCTTAGGGAGGGACACAGATACGCAGTATTTT. The chain carries TRBV5-1 and TRBJ2-3; 7 positions match TRBD2. This CDR3 region has 14 residues. V trimming: 2 bases; J trimming: 2 bases; junction bases outside the gene matches: 2. Germline assignment: CDR1 SGHRS and CDR2 YFSETQ. Full variable domain (rest looked up from reference TRBV5-1 and TRBJ2-3): KAGVTQTPRYLIKTRGQQVTLSCSPISGHRSVSWYQQTPGQGLQFLFEYFSETQRNKGNFPGRFSGRQFSNSRSEMNVSTLELGDSALYLCASSLGRDTDTQYFGPGTRLTVL.

The chain carries TRBV9 and TRBJ2-7; 9 positions match TRBD1. Germline V CDR1 and CDR2: SGDLS, YYNGEE. J was trimmed by 2 bases and V by 5 bases; bases with no gene match: 5. The CDR3 consists of 14 residues. As DNA, the CDR3 is TGTGCCAGCAGTCGGGACAGGGCGACCTACGAGCAGTACTTC. As protein: CASSRDRATYEQYF.

The chain employs TRBV15 and TRBJ2-2; 10 bases fit TRBD2. Germline CDR1 and CDR2: LNHNV and YYDKDF (reference sequence). Trimming removed 0 bases from V and 4 bases from J; junction bases left unmatched: 17. The CDR3 runs to 21 residues. The CDR3 spells CATSRDLGRRTSGGGTGELFF. CDR3 sequence (DNA): TGTGCCACCAGCAGAGATCTCGGCAGGAGGACTAGCGGAGGGGGCACCGGGGAGCTGTTTTTT.